The source of this TCR beta chain is a study of shared clonotypes between healthy human individuals. Findings of the study overall: With a few donors compared, roughly 5% of naive CD4 clonotypes were shared.

Trimming took 4 bases from V and 4 from J; bases not matched to a gene: 19. The CDR3 loop spans 21 amino acids. TCRdb keeps only in-frame clones here, not all; method: immunoSEQ multiplex PCR. The repertoire holds under 850,000 clones, with roughly two thirds as singletons. A word on this clone: What it binds is unknown.

The sequencing sample was made of memory CD4+ T cells sorted from blood. The subset was: CD45RA-negative fraction. The rearrangement links TRBV23-1 to TRBJ2-3, with TRBD2 matching over 14 bases. TRBV23-1 is an open reading frame, and its role is uncertain. This TCR derives from a woman aged 25 to 39 in good health. CDR3 amino acids: CASSPPRMTSGRAGPPDTQYF. CDR3 bases: TGCGCCAGCAGTCCCCCCCGGATGACTAGCGGGAGGGCCGGCCCCCCAGATACGCAGTATTTT.